This paragraph covers one T cell receptor beta chain sequence. Antigen unknown. The data belong to a study of cytomegalovirus exposure and HLA in healthy donors. Study at large: Early release data held around 82 million unique TCRs from HLA-typed donors. Genetic ancestry analysis placed about 76% of the 398 donors that were genotyped in the Caucasian-associated cluster. Study-wide findings and caveats: Associated with cytomegalovirus, according to the listing, were some 180 TCR beta chains. In terms of immune exposure information, only CMV serostatus was available.

The PCR used 60 Vbeta and 13 Jbeta primers. Only in-frame clones appear in the TCRdb table, and some are missing; sequencing was by immunoSEQ multiplex PCR. In total, the table holds roughly 88,000 clones. The CDR3 extends over 15 amino acids. Trimming stripped 0 bases from V and 0 bases from J, with 6 bases between. Looked up from germline, CDR1 is MNHEY and CDR2 is SVGAGI. The rearrangement uses TRBV6-5 and TRBJ1-5; no clear D. Sequencing used PBMCs. The TCR comes from a man over 45 in good health and CMV-seropositive. Here the CDR3 reads CASSYSVSSNQPQHF. The CDR3 DNA reads as TGTGCCAGCAGTTACTCCGTCTCTAGCAATCAGCCCCAGCATTTT.